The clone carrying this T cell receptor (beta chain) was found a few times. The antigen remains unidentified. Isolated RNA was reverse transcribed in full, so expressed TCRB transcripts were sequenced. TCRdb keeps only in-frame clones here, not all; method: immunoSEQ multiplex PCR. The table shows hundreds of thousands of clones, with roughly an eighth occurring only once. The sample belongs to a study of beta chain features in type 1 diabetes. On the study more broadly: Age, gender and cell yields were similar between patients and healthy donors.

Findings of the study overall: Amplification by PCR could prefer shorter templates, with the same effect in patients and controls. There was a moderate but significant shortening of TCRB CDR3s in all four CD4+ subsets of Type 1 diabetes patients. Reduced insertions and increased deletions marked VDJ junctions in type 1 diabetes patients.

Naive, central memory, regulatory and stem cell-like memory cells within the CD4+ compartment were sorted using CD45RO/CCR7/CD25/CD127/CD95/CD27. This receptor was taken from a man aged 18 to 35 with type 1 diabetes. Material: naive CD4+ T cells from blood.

The CDR3 region is CASSLGRGQGTDTQYF. DNA of the CDR3: TGTGCCAGCAGCTTGGGGCGAGGACAGGGGACAGATACGCAGTATTTT. The rearrangement joins TRBV5-5 to TRBJ2-3, with 9 bases aligning to TRBD1. The germline V gene has CDR1 SGHKS and CDR2 YYEKEE (reference sequence). This CDR3 comprises 16 residues. Losses at the gene ends were 0 bases for V and 3 bases for J; bases not matched to a gene: 5.